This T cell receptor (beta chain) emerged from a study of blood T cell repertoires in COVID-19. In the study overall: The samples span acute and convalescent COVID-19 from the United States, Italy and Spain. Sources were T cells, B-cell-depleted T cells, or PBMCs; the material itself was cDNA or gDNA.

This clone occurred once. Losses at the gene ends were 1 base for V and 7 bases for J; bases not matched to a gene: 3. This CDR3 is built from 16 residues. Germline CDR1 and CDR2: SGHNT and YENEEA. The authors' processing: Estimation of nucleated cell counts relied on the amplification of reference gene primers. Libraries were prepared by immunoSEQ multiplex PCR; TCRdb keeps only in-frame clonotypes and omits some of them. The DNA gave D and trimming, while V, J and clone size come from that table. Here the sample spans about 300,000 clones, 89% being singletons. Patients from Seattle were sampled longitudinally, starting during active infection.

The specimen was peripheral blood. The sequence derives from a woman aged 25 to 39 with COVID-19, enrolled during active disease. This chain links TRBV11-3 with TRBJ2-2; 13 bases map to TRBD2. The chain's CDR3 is CASSLGGLAGIGELFF. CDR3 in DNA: TGTGCCAGCAGCTTAGGGGGACTAGCGGGGATCGGGGAGCTGTTTTTT.